The entry below gives a single T cell receptor beta chain sequence along with its context. V lost 0 bases, J lost 8 bases, and 19 bases lay in between. This CDR3 region has 16 residues. The V gene's germline CDR1 is MNHNS and CDR2 SASEGT. Using immunoSEQ multiplex PCR, the repertoire was profiled, and TCRdb retains in-frame clones only, with some absent. The table lists approximately 70,000 clones, approximately 87% of them singletons, with under 30% in the top ten. The data were taken from a study of control samples from healthy donors and cancer patients. The V and J genes are TRBV6-1 and TRBJ1-2, with a weak D call TRBD1 (6 bases). The specimen was blood. The receptor was derived from a man aged 45-60 years in good health. The CDR3 sequence: CASSEALRTARRGYTF. DNA for the CDR3: TGTGCCAGCAGTGAAGCGCTAAGGACAGCTCGGAGGGGCTACACCTTC.